This is a list of T cell receptor beta chains from one sample in a study of T-cell memory formation after mild COVID-19. TCRdb passed the 5' RACE reads through MiXCR, listing each CDR3 protein once. The sample gives about 560,000 distinct CDR3 sequences, about 20% of which show up once; roughly 8.3% is in the top ten. Input material: PBMCs or a T cell subset sorted from them (not recorded which). These receptors came from an adult woman who had mild COVID-19 (a few samples of this study predate the infection). Cell type and time point are not known. Both conserved end residues are part of each CDR3. Not every row has a clone size; where given, it reads once, few, many or a size class.

J,size,V,CDR3
TRBJ1-2,few,TRBV20-1,CSARDYYHIGPDYGYTF
TRBJ1-2,many,TRBV7-9,CASSALPLTDNYGYTF
TRBJ2-7,once,TRBV9,CASSVAAGGLSEQYF
TRBJ2-7,few,TRBV7-2,CASSPRPGAEQYF
TRBJ1-1,.,TRBV20-1,CSARDNRARAFF
TRBJ1-5,few,TRBV4-1,CASSPLFDRDNQPQHF
TRBJ1-1,.,TRBV5-1,CASSLYSTGVGEAFF
TRBJ2-5,.,TRBV21-1,CASRTAVGRASSYQETQYF
TRBJ1-2,few,TRBV2,CASRKGGAVSYGYTF
TRBJ2-3,.,TRBV3-1,CASSQVARTDTQYF
TRBJ2-1,few,TRBV6-4,CASSYEIGLAGGNEQFF
TRBJ2-5,.,TRBV29-1,CSVTNQETQYF
TRBJ1-2,.,TRBV7-9,CASSLEAYGYTF
TRBJ2-7,.,TRBV7-9,CASSPPLNRGGYEQYF
TRBJ2-3,few,TRBV20-1,CSAKTSFGGDTQYF
TRBJ1-2,.,TRBV9,CASSGPPPGGAGYGYTF
TRBJ2-5,few,TRBV9,CASSALGGRETQYF
TRBJ2-2,few,TRBV18,CASSPPAGLGDTGELFF
TRBJ1-1,few,TRBV19,CASSPTPAYGTALRNTEAFF
TRBJ2-2,.,TRBV4-3,CASSQDRAGTGELFF
TRBJ2-1,.,TRBV24-1,CATRQGGSYNEQFF
TRBJ1-3,.,TRBV29-1,CSVRDQAGNTIYF
TRBJ1-6,few,TRBV6-2/TRBV6-3,CASSYAAGQLFNSPLHF
TRBJ1-1,few,TRBV7-2,CASSLEGPMNTEAFF
TRBJ2-2,many,TRBV29-1,CSVTGVTTTGELFF
TRBJ2-3,.,TRBV9,CASSVGSSGGTDTQYF
TRBJ1-1,.,TRBV29-1,CSASGYEAFF
TRBJ2-7,.,TRBV25-1,CARGGGKTYEQYF
TRBJ2-1,.,TRBV7-2,CASSFDSFSYNEQFF
TRBJ2-7,.,TRBV7-9,CASSPDRGRVSEQYF
TRBJ2-1,.,TRBV7-6,CASSPTHTSGPRQLF
TRBJ2-1,.,TRBV12-3/TRBV12-4,CASSSQGAFPDNEQFF